Listed here is a single TCR beta chain. The data originate from a study of patients and donors after allogeneic stem cell transplantation. With 0 bases removed from V and 3 bases from J, the gap between germline ends came to 8 bases. Germline CDR1 is GTSNPN and CDR2 is SVGIG (reference sequence). The CDR3 extends over 13 amino acids. TCRdb reprocessed the RT-PCR reads via MiXCR and lists one record per CDR3 protein. Of some 880,000 distinct CDR3 sequences in the sample, over 15% are singletons; the top ten hold roughly 6%. The chain employs TRBV30 and TRBJ1-2; no reliable D call. This receptor was identified in a human donor who was either an allogeneic HSCT recipient or a stem cell or donor lymphocyte infusion donor (not recorded which). It is not recorded whose cells these are; they may come from a transplant donor. Sequenced material: blood, either unsorted or a sorted T cell fraction (not recorded which). The CDR3 DNA follows: TGTGCCTGGAGTGTGAGCGGATACTATGGCTACACCTTC. Translated, it gives CAWSVSGYYGYTF.